This entry concerns a single T cell receptor (beta chain). This sample was taken from a study of shared clonotypes between healthy human individuals. Profiling relied on immunoSEQ multiplex PCR, and the TCRdb table lists in-frame clones only, not all of them. The table lists 300,000 to 400,000 clones, roughly 91% of them singletons. Trimming took off 1 base at V and 0 bases at J, with 15 bases between the two ends. In germline, CDR1 is SNHLY, CDR2 FYNNEI. This CDR3 is built from 17 residues. The receptor's source is a man in his late teens or twenties in good health. V gene TRBV2 combines with J gene TRBJ2-5, with D possibly TRBD2 on 6 matching bases. Sequenced: memory CD8+ T cells sorted from blood. Noted subset: CD45RO+ cells pooled with CCR7-negative TemRA cells. The CDR3 reads CASSEGGSGKYQETQYF. DNA for the CDR3: TGTGCCAGCAGTGAAGGAGGTAGCGGAAAGTACCAAGAGACCCAGTACTTC.